This entry concerns a single T cell receptor beta chain. Antigen: not known. These data are taken from a study of cytomegalovirus exposure and HLA in healthy donors. Study-wide results and limits: A highly shared variant cluster was judged a likely technical artifact.

CDR1 and CDR2 (germline): KGHSH, LQKENI. V was trimmed by 0 bases and J by 7 bases, leaving 18 bases between them. CDR3 size: 16 residues. PCR used 60 Vbeta primers and 13 Jbeta primers. Method: immunoSEQ multiplex PCR; TCRdb's copy keeps in-frame clones and lacks some. Altogether approximately 190,000 clones are present, about 80% being singletons, with the ten largest covering over 12%. This receptor was obtained from a woman in her 30s in good health and CMV-seropositive. V and J are TRBV18 and TRBJ2-5, with D perhaps TRBD2 (5 bases). The material sequenced was PBMCs. Here the CDR3 reads CASSPPPGSRIGTQYF. In nucleotides, the CDR3 is TGTGCCAGCTCACCACCCCCGGGATCTAGGATTGGGACCCAGTACTTC.